This TCR beta chain was documented in a study of T cell changes during pregnancy in multiple sclerosis (dated 2019 in TCRdb). Regarding the study in general: Changes in the T cell repertoire over the course of pregnancy were examined in this study in women with multiple sclerosis.

CDR1 SGHKS and CDR2 YYEKEE were looked up in the germline V gene (reference sequence). Including the terminal cysteine and phenylalanine, the CDR3 comprises 12 residues. Only CDR3 DNA remains: 36 bases, in frame from the first base. Germline trimming amounts to 4 bases on V and 6 bases on J, with 2 as the count of junction bases outside the gene matches. Library preparation used the immunoSEQ multiplex PCR assay. TCRdb took over this immuneACCESS table, retaining in-frame rearrangements with V and J assigned. Such tables are incomplete; in checked studies, under half of the missing clones stem from an unresolved V gene, and the remainder is unexplained. Across this sample there are approximately 85,000 clones, with roughly nine tenths seen only once. The ten biggest clones cover roughly 2.5% of the sample. A note on this clone: No cognate antigen has been identified for it. No base quality information exists; no much larger clone differs at one position.

The V and J segments used are TRBV5-5 and TRBJ2-7, and TRBD2 aligns with 9 junction nucleotides. The sample consisted of peripheral blood, taken in the first trimester of pregnancy. The receptor was derived from a female donor with multiple sclerosis, enrolled in a pregnancy study. This receptor carries the CDR3 CASSGLALEQYF. The nucleotide sequence is given as TGTGCCAGCAGCGGACTAGCGCTCGAGCAGTACTTC.